This is a list of T cell receptor beta chains from one sample in a study of shared clonotypes between healthy human individuals. TCRdb's copy holds only in-frame clones and misses some; the assay was immunoSEQ multiplex PCR. The sample lists about 1.5 million clones; about 98% were seen once. The sequenced sample consisted of naive CD4+ T cells sorted from blood. The receptors stem from a young man in good health. Both conserved end residues are part of each CDR3. A D gene is named only where the DNA matches it firmly. Clone sizes are given selectively: once, few, many, or a class where the clone is expanded.

j_call d_call v_call clone_size cdr3_nt cdr3_aa
TRBJ2-3 NA TRBV15 NA TGTGCCACCAGCAGACCACAGGGTACTCACACAGATACGCAGTATTTT CATSRPQGTHTDTQYF
TRBJ1-4 NA TRBV7-9 NA TGTGCCAGCAGCTCCCGCGGGTCGACTAATGAAAAACTGTTTTTT CASSSRGSTNEKLFF
TRBJ2-6 NA TRBV6-5 NA TGTGCCAGCAGTTATTTCCGGGGCGTTGGGGCCAACGTCCTGACTTTC CASSYFRGVGANVLTF
TRBJ1-2 NA TRBV15 NA TGTGCCACCAGCAGAGATCTCGCCGGAGTCTATGGCTACACCTTC CATSRDLAGVYGYTF
TRBJ1-4 NA TRBV18 NA TGTGCCAGCTCACCGACAAGCGCAACTAATGAAAAACTGTTTTTT CASSPTSATNEKLFF
TRBJ2-3 TRBD2 TRBV7-2 NA TGTGCCAGCAGCACCGGGGACTACACAGATACGCAGTATTTT CASSTGDYTDTQYF
TRBJ1-4 NA TRBV28 NA TGTGCCAGCAGTGCCTACAGGGTTGCGGCTTCCAAACTGTTTTTT CASSAYRVAASKLFF
TRBJ2-3 NA TRBV7-9 once TGTGCCAGCAGCTTACTTGAGACTAGCACAGATACGCAGTATTTT CASSLLETSTDTQYF
TRBJ2-7 TRBD2 TRBV28 NA TGTGCCAGCAGTTTTTTTCCCTCAACGCAAGCGGGAGGGCCGCTCTCCTACGAGCAGTACTTC CASSFFPSTQAGGPLSYEQYF
TRBJ1-2 NA TRBV19 NA TGTGCCAGTCAAGCAGGGAACTATGGCTACACCTTC CASQAGNYGYTF
TRBJ1-1 NA TRBV2 NA TGTGCCAGCAGTGATGATGCGGGCGCTGAAGCTTTCTTT CASSDDAGAEAFF
TRBJ1-3 NA TRBV2 once TGTGCCAGCAGCCCGCCGATTGGAGGTGGAAACACCATATATTTT CASSPPIGGGNTIYF
TRBJ2-7 NA TRBV29-1 once TGCAGCGTTGTCGGGGACTCACAGGGGATCGAGCAGTACTTC CSVVGDSQGIEQYF
TRBJ2-3 TRBD2 TRBV7-9 once TGTGCCAGCAGCTTAGGGGAGGGGAGGGCGGATACGCAGTATTTT CASSLGEGRADTQYF
TRBJ2-7 TRBD2 TRBV2 NA TGTGCCAGCACACTAGCGGGAGGGCCTATGCAATCCTACGAGCAGTACTTC CASTLAGGPMQSYEQYF
TRBJ2-5 NA TRBV10-2 NA TGCGCCAGCAGTGAGTCGGTGGGGGGTAGCGGAGAGACCCAGTACTTC CASSESVGGSGETQYF
TRBJ2-2 TRBD2 TRBV28 NA TGTGCCAGCCGCCCTTCGGGAGGTAACACCGGGGAGCTGTTTTTT CASRPSGGNTGELFF
TRBJ1-1 NA TRBV18 once TGTGCCAGCTCACAAAAAGCCCCACAGGCGGGCACTGAAGCTTTCTTT CASSQKAPQAGTEAFF
TRBJ1-1 NA TRBV10-3 NA TGTGCCATCTATAAGAACCGCGCAACCCCCCTTTGCACTGAAGCTTTCTTT CAIYKNRATPLCTEAFF
TRBJ2-5 TRBD2 TRBV27 NA TGTGCCAGCAGTTGGTGGGCTAGCGGGAATGGGGGAGAGACCCAGTACTTC CASSWWASGNGGETQYF
TRBJ1-4 NA TRBV2 NA TGTGCCAGCAGAGGTATACAGGGTGGCGGTGAAAAACTGTTTTTT CASRGIQGGGEKLFF
TRBJ2-7 TRBD2 TRBV27 NA TGTGCCAGCAGTTTATGGGACCAGCGGGGGTCCTACGAGCAGTACTTC CASSLWDQRGSYEQYF
TRBJ2-5 TRBD1 TRBV7-9 NA TGTGCCAGCAGCAACAGGGGGAGTGAGACCCAGTACTTC CASSNRGSETQYF
TRBJ2-3 TRBD2 TRBV11-2 NA TGTGCCAGCAGCTTCACGTTAGCGGGAGTGGGTACGCAGTATTTT CASSFTLAGVGTQYF
TRBJ2-7 TRBD2 TRBV7-2 NA TGTGCCAGCAGCTTCCTCGGGAGGAGTTACGAGCAGTACTTC CASSFLGRSYEQYF
TRBJ1-5 NA TRBV19 NA TGTGCCAGTAGTATATTTACGACAGGCGGGGGGAATCAGCCCCAGCATTTT CASSIFTTGGGNQPQHF
TRBJ2-7 NA TRBV11-3 NA TGTGCCAGCAGTCCTTGGGGAGAAAACACCTACGAGCAGTACTTC CASSPWGENTYEQYF
TRBJ2-7 NA TRBV2 NA TGTGCCAGCAGTGGTGAGGGTGGAATCTCCTACGAGCAGTACTTC CASSGEGGISYEQYF
TRBJ1-2 NA TRBV6-1 once TGTGCCAGCAGTGAAATAGGGAACTATGGCTACACCTTC CASSEIGNYGYTF
TRBJ1-2 TRBD1 TRBV7-9 NA TGTGCCAGCAGCTTAGTTGACAGGGACGGCTACACCTTC CASSLVDRDGYTF
TRBJ2-2 NA TRBV4-3 NA TGCGCCAGCAGCCAAGGCCAGGGAACCGGGGAGCTGTTTTTT CASSQGQGTGELFF
TRBJ1-1 NA TRBV27 NA TGTGCCAGCAACCCGAACACTGAAGCTTTCTTT CASNPNTEAFF
TRBJ2-2 NA TRBV18 once TGTGCCAGCTCTCCAGGGGCCGAGGAAACCGGGGAGCTGTTTTTT CASSPGAEETGELFF
TRBJ2-7 TRBD2 TRBV15 NA TGTGCCACCAGCCCTAAAGCGGGAGGGGCCTACGAGCAGTACTTC CATSPKAGGAYEQYF
TRBJ2-7 TRBD1 TRBV10-3 NA TGTGCCATCAGTGAGTCGATAGGGGGTAATGAAGGGGGCCCCTTCTACGAGCAGTACTTC CAISESIGGNEGGPFYEQYF
TRBJ2-7 TRBD1 TRBV7-6 once TGTGCCAGCAGCTCAAACCTTGGGCGGGACAGGGGGATCTACGAGCAGTACTTC CASSSNLGRDRGIYEQYF
TRBJ2-3 NA TRBV5-1 NA TGCGCCAGCAGCAGTAGCGGCAAAGATACGCAGTATTTT CASSSSGKDTQYF
TRBJ2-1 NA TRBV11-2 once TGTGCCAGCAGTGCCGTGGCAGGGATCAATGAGCAGTTCTTC CASSAVAGINEQFF
TRBJ2-3 TRBD1 TRBV10-1 NA TGCGCCAGCAGTGACGTGACAGGGGGACCGCCATCCACAGATACGCAGTATTTT CASSDVTGGPPSTDTQYF
TRBJ1-2 NA TRBV14 NA TGTGCCAGCAGCCAAGTTACCGCCTATGGCTACACCTTC CASSQVTAYGYTF
TRBJ2-1 TRBD1 TRBV19 NA TGTGCCAGTAGTACGATGTGGACAGGGAGTGAGCAGTTCTTC CASSTMWTGSEQFF
TRBJ2-7 NA TRBV29-1 NA TGCAGCGTTGTACTAGTATCCTACGAGCAGTACTTC CSVVLVSYEQYF
TRBJ2-3 NA TRBV6-5 NA TGTGCCAGCAGTTGGGCAGCCAAGCTCACAGATACGCAGTATTTT CASSWAAKLTDTQYF
TRBJ2-7 NA TRBV5-1 NA TGCGCCAGCAGCTTGGAGAACTCCTACGAGCAGTACTTC CASSLENSYEQYF
TRBJ1-2 NA TRBV6-5 NA TGTGCCAGCAGGTGGGGGGCGGGCTATGGCTACACCTTC CASRWGAGYGYTF
TRBJ1-2 TRBD1 TRBV4-2 NA TGTGCCAGCAGCCAAGACGACAGGGGGTTCTATGGCTACACCTTC CASSQDDRGFYGYTF
TRBJ2-5 TRBD1 TRBV19 NA TGTGCCAGTAGCCCTCAGCGGACAGGGGAAGGGACCCAGTACTTC CASSPQRTGEGTQYF
TRBJ2-3 TRBD2 TRBV5-1 NA TGCGCCAGCAGCTTCCGAGCGGGAGGATCAGATACGCAGTATTTT CASSFRAGGSDTQYF
TRBJ2-2 TRBD1 TRBV4-3 once TGCGCCAGCAGCCAAGTTCCAGGGACAGGTTTGACCGGGGAGCTGTTTTTT CASSQVPGTGLTGELFF
TRBJ2-7 NA TRBV5-4 NA TGTGCCAGCAGCTCACGCGGGACAGACCCGTACTTC CASSSRGTDPYF
TRBJ1-1 NA TRBV14 NA TGTGCCAGCAGCCATCAATACGCGAACACTGAAGCTTTCTTT CASSHQYANTEAFF